The 14 T cell receptor beta chains below come from one sample, sequenced in a study of identifying expanded T cells in peripheral blood. The method was immunoSEQ multiplex PCR; TCRdb's version includes in-frame clones alone and lacks a portion of them. The sample lists 75,000 to 95,000 clones; over 85% were seen once. Source material: blood. The receptors were gathered from a person between 18 and 75 years old in good health.

The chain is built from TRBV6-1 and TRBJ2-5; D may be TRBD1 (5 bases). The V end lost 6 bases, the J end lost 1 base, and 15 bases lay between the germline ends. Germline V gene data show CDR1 as MNHNS and CDR2 as SASEGT. The CDR3 has 15 residues. Here the CDR3 reads CASREQGAPQETQYF. The CDR3 DNA is TGTGCCAGCAGGGAACAAGGGGCCCCCCAAGAGACCCAGTACTTC.

This chain connects TRBV7-2 to TRBJ1-1; a weak D match, TRBD1 (5 bases). Trimming took off 2 bases at V and 5 bases at J, with 15 bases between the two ends. From germline, CDR1 is SGHTA and CDR2 FQGNSA. The CDR3 loop spans 15 amino acids. CDR3 sequence (DNA): TGTGCCAGCAGCTTATGGGGGGGTGGTTTGACTGAAGCTTTCTTT. Translation: CASSLWGGGLTEAFF.

The J gene is TRBJ2-7, the V gene TRBV7-2, with D possibly TRBD1 on 6 matching bases. Trimming pared 3 bases from V and 6 bases from J, leaving 21 bases between. CDR1 is SGHTA and CDR2 is FQGNSA in the germline V gene. This CDR3 spans 16 amino acids. CDR3: CASSFRTARLPGEQYF. DNA of the CDR3: TGTGCCAGCAGCTTCCGGACAGCGCGCCTTCCCGGCGAGCAGTACTTC.

In this sample, this clone turned up a few times. The chain is built from TRBV2 and TRBJ1-3, with D uncertain. Germline assignment: CDR1 SNHLY and CDR2 FYNNEI. The CDR3 runs to 14 residues. V was clipped by 3 bases and J by 1 base, with 7 bases between them. The CDR3 sequence is CASSERRSGNTIYF. CDR3 sequence (DNA): TGTGCCAGCAGTGAGCGGAGATCTGGAAACACCATATATTTT.

The rearrangement uses TRBV15 and TRBJ1-2, with D unresolved. Germline V gene data show CDR1 as LNHNV and CDR2 as YYDKDF (reference sequence). The germline V and J ends were trimmed by 0 bases and 0 bases, with 5 bases remaining between them. The CDR3 extends over 14 amino acids. CDR3 nucleotides: TGTGCCACCAGCAGAGACCGAGCTAACTATGGCTACACCTTC. This translates into CATSRDRANYGYTF.

This chain connects TRBV6-5 to TRBJ1-1; D gene unclear. Trimming took off 0 bases at V and 1 base at J, with 6 bases between the two ends. Per the germline V gene, CDR1 is MNHEY and CDR2 is SVGAGI. CDR3 size: 14 residues. CDR3 residues: CASSYSERNTEAFF. In nucleotides, the CDR3 is TGTGCCAGCAGTTACTCGGAGAGGAACACTGAAGCTTTCTTT.

This chain links TRBV5-4 with TRBJ2-3; 7 bases are a match to TRBD1. The germline V gene encodes CDR1 SGHNT and CDR2 YYREEE (reference sequence). The junction had 8 bases not matched to a gene; V was cut back by 1 base and J by 6 bases. The CDR3 extends over 15 amino acids. The CDR3 DNA is TGTGCCAGCAGCTTGACAGGGGACATTGAGGATACGCAGTATTTT. It translates to CASSLTGDIEDTQYF.

This clone was recorded once. V and J are TRBV7-9 and TRBJ2-3; 15 nucleotides match TRBD2. V was clipped by 5 bases and J by 0 bases; unmatched bases: 6. The CDR3 spans 18 residues. Germline lookup yields CDR1 SEHNR and CDR2 FQNEAQ (reference sequence). The chain's CDR3 is CASSRAGLAGGSTDTQYF. The DNA of the CDR3 is TGTGCCAGCAGCCGAGCCGGACTAGCGGGGGGGAGCACAGATACGCAGTATTTT.

This chain links TRBV5-1 with TRBJ2-3; 10 bases are a match to TRBD2. Germline CDR1 and CDR2: SGHRS and YFSETQ. V lost 2 bases and J lost 5; bases outside the gene matches: 8. The CDR3 extends over 16 amino acids. This CDR3 reads CASSFGASGGGDTQYF. The DNA for the CDR3 is TGCGCCAGCAGCTTTGGGGCTAGCGGGGGCGGAGATACGCAGTATTTT. Filled out from reference TRBV5-1 and TRBJ2-3, the complete variable domain reads KAGVTQTPRYLIKTRGQQVTLSCSPISGHRSVSWYQQTPGQGLQFLFEYFSETQRNKGNFPGRFSGRQFSNSRSEMNVSTLELGDSALYLCASSFGASGGGDTQYFGPGTRLTVL.

The chain joins TRBV21-1 to TRBJ2-7; the D call of TRBD1 is as the table states it, not checked on the DNA. TRBV21-1 is a documented pseudogene. The CDR3 is 14 amino acids. The DNA of the CDR3 is TGTGCCAGCTACCAGGGAAGGGGCTCCTACGAGCAGTACTTC. Amino acid sequence: CASYQGRGSYEQYF.

The chain employs TRBV7-2 and TRBJ2-2; D is possibly TRBD2 (5 bases). This CDR3 is built from 15 residues. CDR1 and CDR2 from the germline V gene are SGHTA and FQGNSA. Trimming removed 2 bases at V and 5 bases at J, with 12 bases between. CDR3 sequence: CASSLNLRETGELFF. The CDR3 DNA reads TGTGCCAGCAGCTTAAATCTCCGGGAAACCGGGGAGCTGTTTTTT.

This sequence joins TRBV13 and TRBJ2-5; possible D gene TRBD2, 6 bases. Germline V CDR1 and CDR2: PRHDT, FYEKMQ (reference sequence). Trimming cost V 3 bases and J 2 bases, with 22 bases left between them. This CDR3 contains 18 residues. The CDR3 bases are TGTGCCAGCAGCTTTGGGGCAGCCAGTGGGGGGTCGCAAGAGACCCAGTACTTC. As protein: CASSFGAASGGSQETQYF. The complete variable domain, with remaining parts taken from reference TRBV13 and TRBJ2-5, reads AAGVIQSPRHLIKEKRETATLKCYPIPRHDTVYWYQQGPGQDPQFLISFYEKMQSDKGSIPDRFSAQQFSDYHSELNMSSLELGDSALYFCASSFGAASGGSQETQYFGPGTRLLVL.

This clone appeared a few times. The chain's CDR3 is CASRGDPPPLHF. CDR3 in DNA: TGTGCCAGCAGGGGAGACCCCCCACCCCTCCACTTT. The V and J genes are TRBV2 and TRBJ1-6; D call uncertain. The CDR3 runs 12 residues. From germline, CDR1 is SNHLY and CDR2 FYNNEI. V lost 6 bases and J 11 bases, leaving 11 bases between the germline ends.

V is TRBV9 and J is TRBJ2-1; TRBD2 matches 8 bases. The length of the CDR3 is 15 residues. Germline assignment: CDR1 SGDLS and CDR2 YYNGEE. Trimming cost V 0 bases and J 4 bases; bases outside gene matches: 3. CDR3 DNA: TGTGCCAGCAGCGTAGATAGCGGGAATTACAATGAGCAGTTCTTC. Translating gives CASSVDSGNYNEQFF.